A selection of T cell receptor beta chains follows, all from one sample in a study of tumor and adjacent non-tumor tissue in lung cancer. TCRdb re-called the multiplex PCR reads through MiXCR, storing one row per CDR3 protein. The sample has 100,000 to 120,000 distinct CDR3 sequences, 75% to 90% seen once. The specimen was lung tumor tissue. The receptors stem from a man between 70 and 80 years old with non-small cell lung cancer. The CDR3 runs from the conserved cysteine through the conserved F or W. Fields, in order: V gene, D gene, J gene, clone size, CDR3 protein, CDR3 DNA. The D gene is left open where the match is weak. Clone sizes are given selectively: once, few, many, or a class where the clone is expanded.

>TRBV28|.|TRBJ1-5|few
CASRFRLGSSNQPQHF
TGTGCCAGCAGATTCCGATTAGGATCGAGCAATCAGCCCCAGCATTTT
>TRBV12-3/TRBV12-4|.|TRBJ1-1|.
CTSSFKGSLNTEAFF
TGTACTAGCAGTTTTAAGGGGAGCCTAAACACTGAAGCTTTCTTT
>TRBV29-1|.|TRBJ1-1|.
CSAFGQGTKTESFF
.
>TRBV18|.|TRBJ2-7|.
CSSSQLDGSYEQHF
TGTTCCAGCTCACAACTCGACGGCTCCTACGAGCAGCACTTC
>TRBV11-3|.|TRBJ2-1|.
CVSILDPTGGRGEQFF
TGTGTTAGCATCTTAGATCCCACGGGGGGCAGGGGTGAGCAGTTCTTC
>TRBV5-5|.|TRBJ2-5|.
CASSLVNPETQYF
TGTGCCAGCAGTTTGGTCAATCCGGAGACCCAATACTTC
>TRBV14|.|TRBJ2-1|.
CAISQLRGDEQFF
TGTGCCATCAGCCAACTAAGGGGTGATGAGCAGTTCTTC
>TRBV6-5|TRBD1|TRBJ1-5|.
CANSNRGASNQPQHF
TGTGCCAACAGTAACAGGGGAGCGAGCAATCAGCCCCAGCATTTT
>TRBV4-1|.|TRBJ2-5|.
CANGQNRLSIETQYF
TGCGCCAACGGCCAAAATCGACTATCTATCGAGACCCAGTACTTC
>TRBV6-6|.|TRBJ1-2|.
CASGHTGNQGYGYTF
TGTGCCAGCGGCCACACAGGGAACCAGGGCTATGGCTACACCTTC
>TRBV6-5|TRBD2|TRBJ2-1|.
CAISSLSGVARGRGFGQFF
TGTGCCATCAGTTCACTGAGCGGGGTAGCGAGAGGCCGAGGATTTGGGCAGTTCTTC
>TRBV29-1|.|TRBJ1-2|once
CSVLKAGAYGYTF
TGCAGCGTTCTCAAGGCGGGGGCCTATGGCTACACCTTC
>TRBV12-3/TRBV12-4|TRBD2|TRBJ2-1|once
CASSLAGDSDQQFF
TGTGCCAGCAGTCTAGCGGGGGACTCGGATCAGCAGTTCTTT
>TRBV6-5|TRBD1|TRBJ2-2|medium-sized
CASSLQGVNTGELFF
TGTGCCAGCAGCCTCCAGGGGGTGAACACCGGGGAGCTGTTTTTT
>TRBV13|.|TRBJ2-7|once
CASSPSTGDEQHF
TGTGCCAGCAGCCCAAGCACGGGGGACGAGCAGCACTTC
>TRBV29-1|TRBD2|TRBJ2-5|.
CSVELYWTSGGIQETQYF
TGCAGCGTTGAATTGTATTGGACTAGCGGGGGGATACAAGAGACCCAGTACTTC
>TRBV11-2|.|TRBJ2-2|.
CASSLVVTGVARELFF
TGTGCCAGCAGCTTAGTGGTCACAGGGGTTGCCCGGGAGCTATTTTTT
>TRBV10-3|TRBD1|TRBJ1-6|.
CAISARQGADSPLHF
TGTGCCATCAGTGCTAGACAGGGTGCAGATTCACCCCTCCACTTT
>TRBV4-2|TRBD1|TRBJ2-7|.
CVSSQGQGHYEQYF
TGTGTCAGCAGCCAAGGACAGGGTCACTACGAGCAATACTTC
>TRBV29-1|.|TRBJ2-5|.
CNILDWGRETQYF
TGCAACATCCTCGATTGGGGGCGGGAGACCCAGTACTTC
>TRBV4-3|.|TRBJ2-3|.
CASSSSLGTAVTQYF
TGTGCCAGCAGCTCTAGCCTCGGGACGGCAGTTACGCAGTATTTT
>TRBV20-1|TRBD1|TRBJ1-6|.
CSTKTGTGAGSPLQF
TGCAGTACTAAAACTGGCACAGGGGCGGGTTCACCCCTCCAGTTT
>TRBV4-1|.|TRBJ2-5|once
CVGSQDRLSIETQYF
TGCGTCGGCAGCCAAGATCGACTGTCTATCGAGACCCAGTACTTC
>TRBV28|TRBD1|TRBJ1-1|.
CASSFERTGGLTIF
TGTGCCAGCAGTTTTGAAAGGACAGGGGGTCTAACTATCTTT
>TRBV6-5|.|TRBJ1-1|.
CVTRKSTEAFF
TGTGTCACTCGAAAGAGCACTGAAGCTTTCTTT
>TRBV6-6|.|TRBJ2-7|.
CASAGFHEQYF
TGTGCCAGCGCAGGGTTCCACGAGCAGTATTTC
>TRBV29-1|.|TRBJ2-1|.
CSLIPSWRASEQFF
TGCAGCCTCATCCCTAGCTGGAGGGCCAGTGAGCAGTTCTTC
>TRBV5-5|.|TRBJ1-1|few
CASNPDITKTEAFF
TGTGCCAGTAACCCGGACATCACGAAGACTGAAGCTTTCTTT
>TRBV6-5|.|TRBJ1-1|.
CASRSRQSVRAFF
TGTGCCAGCAGATCCAGACAGAGTGTAAGGGCTTTCTTT
>TRBV11-2|TRBD2|TRBJ2-7|.
CASSLGSGIYVQYF
TGTGCCAGCAGCTTAGGTAGCGGGATCTACGTGCAGTATTTC
>TRBV5-1|.|TRBJ1-2|.
CANSLAVQVYGCTF
.